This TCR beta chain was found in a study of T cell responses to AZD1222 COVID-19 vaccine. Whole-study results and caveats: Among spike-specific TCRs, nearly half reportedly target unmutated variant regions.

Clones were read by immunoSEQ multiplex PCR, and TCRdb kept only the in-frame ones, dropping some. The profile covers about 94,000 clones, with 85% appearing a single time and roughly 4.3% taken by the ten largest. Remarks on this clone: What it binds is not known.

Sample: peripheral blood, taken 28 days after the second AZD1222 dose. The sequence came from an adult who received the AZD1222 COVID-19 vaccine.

For the CDR3, the DNA is TGCGCCAGCAGCCCAATGAGGGACAGGGCCCTGGCGACGATGGGCTCCTACGAGCAGTACTTC. This sequence encodes CASSPMRDRALATMGSYEQYF. The V call is TRBV23-1, the J call TRBJ2-7; TRBD1 agrees at 9 bases. TRBV23-1 is treated as an ORF (open reading frame) with a function not yet certain. CDR3 size: 21 residues. V dropped 6 bases and J dropped 0; count of bases not matched to a gene: 24.